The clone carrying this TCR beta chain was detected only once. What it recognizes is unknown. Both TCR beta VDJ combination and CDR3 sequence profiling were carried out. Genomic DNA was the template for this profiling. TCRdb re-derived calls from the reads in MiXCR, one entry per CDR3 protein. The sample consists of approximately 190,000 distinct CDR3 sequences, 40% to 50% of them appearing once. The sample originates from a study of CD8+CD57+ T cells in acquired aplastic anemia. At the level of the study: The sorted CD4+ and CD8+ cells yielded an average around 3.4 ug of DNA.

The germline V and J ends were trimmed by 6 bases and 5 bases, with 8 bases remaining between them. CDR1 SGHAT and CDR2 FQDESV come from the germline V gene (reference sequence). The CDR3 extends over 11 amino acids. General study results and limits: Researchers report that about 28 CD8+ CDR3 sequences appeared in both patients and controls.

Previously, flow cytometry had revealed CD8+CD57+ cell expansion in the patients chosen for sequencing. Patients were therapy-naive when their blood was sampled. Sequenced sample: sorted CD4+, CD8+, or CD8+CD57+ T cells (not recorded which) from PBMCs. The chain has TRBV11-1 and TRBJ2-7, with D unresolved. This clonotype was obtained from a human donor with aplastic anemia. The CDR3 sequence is CASSPDHEQYF. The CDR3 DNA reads TGTGCCAGCAGTCCGGACCACGAGCAGTACTTC. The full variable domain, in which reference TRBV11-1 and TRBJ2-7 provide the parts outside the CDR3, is EAEVAQSPRYKITEKSQAVAFWCDPISGHATLYWYRQILGQGPELLVQFQDESVVDDSQLPKDRFSAERLKGVDSTLKIQPAELGDSAMYLCASSPDHEQYFGPGTRLTVT.